This T cell receptor (beta chain) was captured in a study of blood T cells in healthy people across ages. Overall study: Using template switching, researchers captured about one barcoded beta molecule for each two T cells.

A J-beta primer mix and a sample-barcoded 5' primer were used in a second PCR of about 7 to 12 cycles. TCRdb re-analysed the 5' RACE reads in MiXCR, keeping a single row per CDR3 protein. The profile covers 550,000 to 750,000 distinct CDR3 sequences, with roughly 21% appearing a single time and roughly 3.7% taken by the ten largest. Trimming removed 4 bases from V and 2 bases from J; junction bases left unmatched: 8. This CDR3 contains 15 residues. Per sample, at least 6 micrograms of total RNA were extracted. The sequenced sample was blood. This receptor was taken from a man between 65 and 80 years old in good health. The chain couples TRBV12-3 or TRBV12-4 to TRBJ2-7, with 7 bases identical to TRBD1. The CDR3 reads CASSSNWDSTYEQYF. Written as DNA, the CDR3 is TGTGCCAGCAGTTCAAATTGGGACAGCACCTACGAGCAGTACTTC.